The sequence of this TCR beta chain was determined in a study of cytomegalovirus exposure and HLA in healthy donors. The PCR ran on 60 Vbeta and 13 Jbeta primers. Libraries were prepared by immunoSEQ multiplex PCR; TCRdb keeps only in-frame clonotypes and omits some of them. In the table there are 35,000 to 45,000 clones, approximately 47% of which are singletons. The CDR3 totals 12 residues. The V gene's germline CDR1 is SEHNR and CDR2 FQNEAQ (reference sequence). The ends were cut back, 5 bases at V and 7 bases at J, with 9 bases in the middle. The sequence was obtained from a man aged 55 to 70 in good health and CMV-seronegative. Material for sequencing was PBMCs. The rearrangement links TRBV7-9 to TRBJ2-1, with TRBD2 as a possible D gene (5 bases). This chain's CDR3 is CASSGSGNEQFF. In DNA form, the CDR3 reads TGTGCCAGCAGCGGGTCGGGGAATGAGCAGTTCTTC.